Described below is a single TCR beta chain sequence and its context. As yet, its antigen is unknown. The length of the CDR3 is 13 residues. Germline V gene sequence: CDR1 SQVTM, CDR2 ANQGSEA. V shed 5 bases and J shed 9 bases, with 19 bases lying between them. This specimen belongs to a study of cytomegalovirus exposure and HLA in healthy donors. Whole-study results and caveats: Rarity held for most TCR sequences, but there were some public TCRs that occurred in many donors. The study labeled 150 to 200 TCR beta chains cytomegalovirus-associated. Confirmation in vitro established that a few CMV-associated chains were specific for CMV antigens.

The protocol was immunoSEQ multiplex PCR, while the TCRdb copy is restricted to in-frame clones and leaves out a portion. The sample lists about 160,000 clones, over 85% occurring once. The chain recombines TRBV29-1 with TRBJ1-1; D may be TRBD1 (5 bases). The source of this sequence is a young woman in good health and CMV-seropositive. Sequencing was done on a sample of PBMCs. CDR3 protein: CSVYNRTQTQAFF. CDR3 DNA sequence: TGCAGCGTTTATAACAGGACCCAGACCCAAGCTTTCTTT.